This TCR beta chain was captured by sequencing in a study of regulatory and conventional T cells in RAG deficiency. Comment on this clone: What it binds is not known.

Study findings and constraints: Shannon entropy fell and Simpson indices rose in RAG-deficient patients. Shorter CDR3s in all patient subsets; >75% Treg-Tconv overlap in Omenn. These Omenn syndrome Treg sorts may hold peripherally activated cells instead.

V was pared by 2 bases and J by 6 bases, with 5 bases of the junction left unmatched. The germline gives CDR1 MNHEY, CDR2 SVGAGI. The CDR3 covers 15 residues. Produced via immunoSEQ multiplex PCR; TCRdb's table is partial and in-frame only. In the table there are roughly 19,000 clones, roughly 90% of which are singletons. Genomic DNA came from blood regulatory T cells gated CD4+ CD25-high CD127-low. The sample was also reused in another study, on regulatory T cells. As reported in that work: The PCR used 52 TRBV and 13 TRBJ primers.

The sequencing input was Tregs sorted from blood. The TCR comes from a human donor in good health. The rearrangement links TRBV6-5 to TRBJ1-5, with TRBD1 matching 9 bases. CDR3 in amino acids: CASSYAQGALQPQHF. The CDR3 nucleotides read TGTGCCAGCAGTTACGCACAGGGGGCACTTCAGCCCCAGCATTTT.